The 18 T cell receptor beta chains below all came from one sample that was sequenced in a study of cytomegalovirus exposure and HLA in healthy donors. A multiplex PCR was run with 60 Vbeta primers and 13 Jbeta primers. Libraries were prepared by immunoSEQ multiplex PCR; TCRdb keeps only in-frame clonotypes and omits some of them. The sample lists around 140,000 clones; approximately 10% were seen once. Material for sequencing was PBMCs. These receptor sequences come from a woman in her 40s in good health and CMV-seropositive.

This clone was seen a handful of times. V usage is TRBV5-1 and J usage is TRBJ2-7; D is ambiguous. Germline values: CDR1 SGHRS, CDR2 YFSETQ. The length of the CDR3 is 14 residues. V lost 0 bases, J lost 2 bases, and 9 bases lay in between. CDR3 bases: TGCGCCAGCAGCTTGGACAGCCAGACCTACGAGCAGTACTTC. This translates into CASSLDSQTYEQYF.

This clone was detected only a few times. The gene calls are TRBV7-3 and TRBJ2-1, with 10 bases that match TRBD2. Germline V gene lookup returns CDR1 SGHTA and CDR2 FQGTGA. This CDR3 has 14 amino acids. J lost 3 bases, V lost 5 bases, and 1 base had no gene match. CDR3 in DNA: TGTGCCAGCAGCCCTAGCGGGGGCTACAATGAGCAGTTCTTC. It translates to CASSPSGGYNEQFF.

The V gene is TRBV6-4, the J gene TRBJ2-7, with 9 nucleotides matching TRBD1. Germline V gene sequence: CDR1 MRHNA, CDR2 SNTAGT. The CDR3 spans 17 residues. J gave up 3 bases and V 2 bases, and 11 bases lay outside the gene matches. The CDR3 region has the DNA TGTGCCAGCAGTGACGTTCGAGGACAGGGGTTTCGCTACGAGCAGTACTTC. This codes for CASSDVRGQGFRYEQYF.

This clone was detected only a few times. Here the CDR3 reads CASTSSVGGSKKTQYF. CDR3 DNA: TGCGCCAGCACCTCTTCGGTTGGCGGGTCAAAAAAGACCCAGTACTTC. This chain uses TRBV5-1 with TRBJ2-5; tentative D call: TRBD2 (5 bases). The germline V gene encodes CDR1 SGHRS and CDR2 YFSETQ. This CDR3 region has 16 residues. The V end was cut by 6 bases, the J end by 6 bases, with 24 bases between.

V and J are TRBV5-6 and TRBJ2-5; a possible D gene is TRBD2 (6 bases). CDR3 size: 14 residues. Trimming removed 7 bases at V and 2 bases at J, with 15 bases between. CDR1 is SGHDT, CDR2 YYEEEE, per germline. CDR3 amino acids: CASARIGRQETQYF. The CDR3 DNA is TGTGCCAGCGCTAGAATAGGGAGGCAAGAGACCCAGTACTTC.

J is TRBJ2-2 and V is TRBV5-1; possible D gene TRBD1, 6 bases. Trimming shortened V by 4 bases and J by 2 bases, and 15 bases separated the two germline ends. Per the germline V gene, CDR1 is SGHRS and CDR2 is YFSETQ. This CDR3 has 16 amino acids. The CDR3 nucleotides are TGCGCCAGCAGCCCCCGCCAGGGGACCAACACCGGGGAGCTGTTTTTT. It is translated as CASSPRQGTNTGELFF.

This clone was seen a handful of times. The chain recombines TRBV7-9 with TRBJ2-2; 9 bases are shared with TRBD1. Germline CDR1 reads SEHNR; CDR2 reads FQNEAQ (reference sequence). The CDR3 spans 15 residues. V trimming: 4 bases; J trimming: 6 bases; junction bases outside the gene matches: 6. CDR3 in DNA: TGTGCCAGCAGCTCCGGGACAGGGATGTCCGGGGAGCTGTTTTTT. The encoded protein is CASSSGTGMSGELFF. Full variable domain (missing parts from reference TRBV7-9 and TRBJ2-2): DTGVSQNPRHKITKRGQNVTFRCDPISEHNRLYWYRQTLGQGPEFLTYFQNEAQLEKSRLLSDRFSAERPKGSFSTLEIQRTEQGDSAMYLCASSSGTGMSGELFFGEGSRLTVL.

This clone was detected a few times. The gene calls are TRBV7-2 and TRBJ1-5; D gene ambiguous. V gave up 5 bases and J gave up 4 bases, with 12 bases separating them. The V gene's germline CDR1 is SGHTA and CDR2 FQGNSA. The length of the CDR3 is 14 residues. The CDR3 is CASSRGRGNQPQHF. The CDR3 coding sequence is TGTGCCAGCAGCCGCGGGCGCGGGAATCAGCCCCAGCATTTT.

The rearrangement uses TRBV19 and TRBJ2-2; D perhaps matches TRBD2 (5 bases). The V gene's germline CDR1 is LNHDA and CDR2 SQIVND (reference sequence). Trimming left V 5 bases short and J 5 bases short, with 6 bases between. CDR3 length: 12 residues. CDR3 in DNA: TGTGCCAGTAGTCGGGGTACCGGGGAGCTGTTTTTT. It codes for CASSRGTGELFF.

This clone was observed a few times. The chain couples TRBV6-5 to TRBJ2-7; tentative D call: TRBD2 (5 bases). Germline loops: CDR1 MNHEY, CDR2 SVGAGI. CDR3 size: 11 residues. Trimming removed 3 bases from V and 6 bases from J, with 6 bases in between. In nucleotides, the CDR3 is TGTGCCAGCAGTTATCGGGGCGAGCAGTACTTC. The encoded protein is CASSYRGEQYF.

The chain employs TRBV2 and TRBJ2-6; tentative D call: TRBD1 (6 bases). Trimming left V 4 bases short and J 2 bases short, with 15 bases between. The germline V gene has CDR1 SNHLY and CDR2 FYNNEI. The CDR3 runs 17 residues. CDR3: CASSGRTAFTGANVLTF. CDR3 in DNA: TGTGCCAGCAGTGGGAGGACAGCCTTTACTGGGGCCAACGTCCTGACTTTC.

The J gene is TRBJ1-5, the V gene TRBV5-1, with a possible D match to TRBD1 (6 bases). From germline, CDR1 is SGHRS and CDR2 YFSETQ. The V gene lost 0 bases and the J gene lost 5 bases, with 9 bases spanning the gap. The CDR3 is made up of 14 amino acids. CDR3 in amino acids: CASSLGSGDQPQHF. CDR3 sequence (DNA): TGCGCCAGCAGCTTGGGGTCAGGGGATCAGCCCCAGCATTTT.

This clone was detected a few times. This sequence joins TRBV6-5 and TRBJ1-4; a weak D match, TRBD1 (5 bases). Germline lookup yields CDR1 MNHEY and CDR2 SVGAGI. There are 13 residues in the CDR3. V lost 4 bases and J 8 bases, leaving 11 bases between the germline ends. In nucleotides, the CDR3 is TGTGCCAGCAGTTCAGGGTTCGGAGAAAAACTGTTTTTT. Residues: CASSSGFGEKLFF.

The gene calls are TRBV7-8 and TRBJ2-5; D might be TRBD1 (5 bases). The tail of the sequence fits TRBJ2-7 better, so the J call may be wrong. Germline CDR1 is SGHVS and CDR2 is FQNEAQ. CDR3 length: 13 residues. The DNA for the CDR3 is TGTGCCAGCAGCTTAGTAGGGGTCGACGAGCAGTACTTC. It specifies CASSLVGVDEQYF.

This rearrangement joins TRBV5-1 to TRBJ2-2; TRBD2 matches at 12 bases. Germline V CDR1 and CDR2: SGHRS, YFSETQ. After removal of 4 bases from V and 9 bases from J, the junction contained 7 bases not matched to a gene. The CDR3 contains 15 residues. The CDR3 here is CASSRTSGDNRELFF. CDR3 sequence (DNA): TGCGCCAGCAGCCGGACTAGCGGGGATAACCGGGAGCTGTTTTTT.

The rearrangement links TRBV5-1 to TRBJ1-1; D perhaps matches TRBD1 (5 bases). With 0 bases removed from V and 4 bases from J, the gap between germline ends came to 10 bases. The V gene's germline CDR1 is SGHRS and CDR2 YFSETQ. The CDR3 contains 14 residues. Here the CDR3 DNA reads TGCGCCAGCAGCTTGGATCAGGGTGGCACTGAAGCTTTCTTT. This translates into CASSLDQGGTEAFF.

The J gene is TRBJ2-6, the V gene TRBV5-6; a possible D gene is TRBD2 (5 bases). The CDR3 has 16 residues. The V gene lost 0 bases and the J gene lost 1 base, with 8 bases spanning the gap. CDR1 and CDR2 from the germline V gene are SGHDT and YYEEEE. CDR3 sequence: CASSLASGSGANVLTF. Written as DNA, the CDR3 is TGTGCCAGCAGCTTGGCGTCGGGGTCTGGGGCCAACGTCCTGACTTTC.

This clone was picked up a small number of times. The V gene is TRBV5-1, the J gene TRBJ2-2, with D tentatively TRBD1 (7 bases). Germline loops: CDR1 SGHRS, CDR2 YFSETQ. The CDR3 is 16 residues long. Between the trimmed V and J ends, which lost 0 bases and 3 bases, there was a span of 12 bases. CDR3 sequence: CASSLEGRGDTGELFF. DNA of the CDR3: TGCGCCAGCAGCTTGGAGGGCAGGGGGGACACCGGGGAGCTGTTTTTT.